The 22 T cell receptor beta chains given below trace back to one sample, sequenced in a study of cytomegalovirus exposure and HLA in healthy donors. PCR primers comprised 60 Vbeta and 13 Jbeta primers. Sequencing used immunoSEQ multiplex PCR; TCRdb keeps in-frame clones, though not all of them. Altogether over 150,000 clones are present, approximately 76% being singletons, with the ten largest covering about 1.3%. The sequenced material came from PBMCs. The receptors were sampled from a man between 60 and 75 years old in good health and CMV-seronegative.

This clone was picked up one time. The V call is TRBV28, the J call TRBJ1-2; a possible D gene is TRBD1 (5 bases). The CDR3 totals 15 residues. V dropped 7 bases and J dropped 0 bases, with 15 bases sitting between them. CDR1 and CDR2 (germline): MDHEN, SYDVKM. The CDR3 sequence: CASIYNRPANYGYTF. CDR3 DNA sequence: TGTGCCAGCATTTATAACAGGCCAGCTAACTATGGCTACACCTTC.

V is TRBV7-8 and J is TRBJ2-3; D is unclear. The V gene's germline CDR1 is SGHVS and CDR2 FQNEAQ. The CDR3 consists of 13 residues. V was clipped by 1 base and J by 6 bases, with 8 bases between them. The DNA of the CDR3 is TGTGCCAGCAGCTTAGAGGCGGCGGATACGCAGTATTTT. Translation gives CASSLEAADTQYF.

This chain links TRBV30 with TRBJ2-1; D is ambiguous. This CDR3 contains 15 residues. V lost 0 bases and J lost 0, with 9 bases in between. Germline-derived CDR1 and CDR2 are GTSNPN and SVGIG (reference sequence). The CDR3 spells CAWSVRQVSYNEQFF. DNA for the CDR3: TGTGCCTGGAGTGTTAGGCAGGTCTCCTACAATGAGCAGTTCTTC.

The chain employs TRBV23-1 and TRBJ2-2, with 8 bases that match TRBD1. TRBV23-1 is given ORF status, its function remaining uncertain. The CDR3 covers 16 residues. V lost 0 bases, J lost 3 bases, and 3 bases stayed unmatched. The CDR3: CASSQSQGADTGELFF. Written as DNA, the CDR3 is TGCGCCAGCAGTCAATCTCAGGGGGCCGACACCGGGGAGCTGTTTTTT.

The chain employs TRBV7-5 and TRBJ1-5. TRBV7-5 is described as a pseudogene. This CDR3 comprises 15 residues. Written as DNA, the CDR3 is TGTGCCAGAAGCTTAGGGAGGGGACGCAATCAGCCCCAGCATTTT. This gives the protein CARSLGRGRNQPQHF.

This chain joins TRBV5-6 and TRBJ2-7, with D possibly being TRBD2 (5 bases). CDR3 length: 16 residues. Trimming stripped 1 base from V and 2 bases from J, with 16 bases between. Germline CDR1 is SGHDT and CDR2 is YYEEEE. DNA for the CDR3: TGTGCCAGCAGCTTGATTATACGGACTGAACCCTACGAGCAGTACTTC. This codes for CASSLIIRTEPYEQYF. Looking up the rest from reference TRBV5-6 and TRBJ2-7 gives the full variable domain: DAGVTQSPTHLIKTRGQQVTLRCSPKSGHDTVSWYQQALGQGPQFIFQYYEEEERQRGNFPDRFSGHQFPNYSSELNVNALLLGDSALYLCASSLIIRTEPYEQYFGPGTRLTVT.

V and J are TRBV6-5 and TRBJ2-1; 15 positions match TRBD2. There are 16 residues in the CDR3. Unmatched junction bases numbered 5, after V lost 2 bases and J lost 9 bases. The V gene's germline CDR1 is MNHEY and CDR2 SVGAGI. In nucleotides, the CDR3 is TGTGCCAGCAGTTACATCGGACTAGCGGGAGGGGGTGAGCAGTTCTTC. It is translated as CASSYIGLAGGGEQFF.

The CDR3: CASSFWTRPYNEQFF. In DNA, the CDR3 is TGTGCCAGCAGCTTCTGGACTAGACCCTACAATGAGCAGTTCTTC. The J gene is TRBJ2-1, the V gene TRBV7-2; TRBD2 matches 7 bases. Germline V lookup: CDR1 SGHTA, CDR2 FQGNSA. J was trimmed by 2 bases and V by 3 bases; bases with no gene match: 4. The CDR3 is 15 residues long.

The DNA for the CDR3 is TGTGCCAGCAGTTTACATCGCCGGGGATATAATTCACCCCTCCACTTT. It is translated as CASSLHRRGYNSPLHF. The chain couples TRBV27 to TRBJ1-6; D not resolved. V shed 2 bases and J shed 4 bases, with 12 bases lying between them. Germline CDR1 is MNHEY and CDR2 is SMNVEV (reference sequence). The CDR3 contains 16 residues.

This CDR3 reads CASSENTGRTEAFF. Here the CDR3 DNA reads TGCGCCAGCAGTGAGAATACAGGGAGAACTGAAGCTTTCTTT. The V and J genes are TRBV10-1 and TRBJ1-1; possible D gene TRBD1, 6 bases. The length of the CDR3 is 14 residues. Germline CDR1 and CDR2: WNHNN and SYGVQD (reference sequence). The V end lost 2 bases, the J end lost 5 bases, and 12 bases lay between the germline ends.

The chain has TRBV27 and TRBJ1-2; D not certain. The CDR3 has 12 residues. V was pared by 4 bases and J by 2 bases, with 5 bases between. Germline V gene data show CDR1 as MNHEY and CDR2 as SMNVEV (reference sequence). This chain's CDR3 is CASSSLNYGYTF. In nucleotides, the CDR3 is TGTGCCAGCAGTTCCTTAAACTATGGCTACACCTTC.

The chain combines TRBV27 with TRBJ2-7; tentatively, D is TRBD1 (6 bases). The germline CDR1 and CDR2 sequences are MNHEY and SMNVEV (reference sequence). Between the trimmed V and J ends, which lost 2 bases and 5 bases, there was a span of 10 bases. This CDR3 spans 13 amino acids. CDR3 nucleotide sequence: TGTGCCAGCAGTTTAACCAGGGGCAACGAGCAGTACTTC. The encoded protein is CASSLTRGNEQYF.

The CDR3 nucleotides read TGCGCCAGCAGTGAGTCTAGCGGGATGGGGAAGACCCAGTACTTC. Translated: CASSESSGMGKTQYF. This chain joins TRBV10-2 and TRBJ2-5; 8 bases fit TRBD2. The J segment lost 6 bases and the V segment lost 0 bases, leaving 6 bases of the junction unmatched. Per the germline V gene, CDR1 is WSHSY and CDR2 is SAAADI. The CDR3 extends over 15 amino acids.

V usage is TRBV19 and J usage is TRBJ2-7, with D tentatively TRBD1 (6 bases). Trimming removed 4 bases from V and 2 bases from J, with 15 bases in between. CDR3 length: 15 residues. Germline V gives CDR1 LNHDA, CDR2 SQIVND (reference sequence). The CDR3 bases are TGTGCCAGTAGTACCCGACAACAGGGTACCTACGAGCAGTACTTC. Its protein is CASSTRQQGTYEQYF.

The CDR3 sequence is CASSLALSGYYEQYF. In nucleotides, the CDR3 is TGTGCCAGCAGCTTAGCGCTGAGCGGTTACTACGAGCAGTACTTC. The chain is built from TRBV7-9 and TRBJ2-7; tentatively, D is TRBD2 (5 bases). V lost 0 bases and J lost 3, with 12 bases in between. This CDR3 comprises 15 residues. Germline V lookup: CDR1 SEHNR, CDR2 FQNEAQ (reference sequence).

As DNA, the CDR3 is TGCGCCAGCAGAGACAGGAACACTGAAGCTTTCTTT. This translates into CASRDRNTEAFF. This chain uses TRBV10-2 with TRBJ1-1; D possibly corresponds to TRBD1 (5 bases). V was trimmed by 6 bases and J by 1 base, leaving 6 bases between them. The CDR3 length is 12 residues. Germline CDR1 is WSHSY and CDR2 is SAAADI.

This clone was observed a handful of times. V and J are TRBV7-2 and TRBJ2-7; no clear D. The germline gives CDR1 SGHTA, CDR2 FQGNSA. V lost 1 base and J 2 bases, leaving 9 bases between the germline ends. This CDR3 has 14 amino acids. Here the CDR3 DNA reads TGTGCCAGCAGCTTAGTTCCGGAGACCTACGAGCAGTACTTC. Encoded protein: CASSLVPETYEQYF. Complete variable domain (other parts from reference TRBV7-2 and TRBJ2-7): GAGVSQSPSNKVTEKGKDVELRCDPISGHTALYWYRQSLGQGLEFLIYFQGNSAPDKSGLPSDRFSAERTGGSVSTLTIQRTQQEDSAVYLCASSLVPETYEQYFGPGTRLTVT.

This chain joins TRBV6-5 and TRBJ2-7; 9 bases align to TRBD1. The CDR3 runs 15 residues. Per germline, CDR1 MNHEY and CDR2 SVGAGI. J lost 5 bases, V lost 2 bases, and 7 bases had no gene match. The CDR3 protein is CASSYSRDRAHEQYF. CDR3 DNA sequence: TGTGCCAGCAGTTACAGCCGGGACAGGGCCCACGAGCAGTACTTC.

V gene TRBV6-4 combines with J gene TRBJ2-3, with TRBD2 as a possible D gene (5 bases). This CDR3 has 14 residues. Germline loops: CDR1 MRHNA, CDR2 SNTAGT. V shed 10 bases and J shed 6 bases, with 20 bases lying between them. The CDR3, as DNA: TGTGCCACCGCGTCGGCGGGCATATCGGATACGCAGTATTTT. Protein: CATASAGISDTQYF.

This chain connects TRBV6-6 to TRBJ2-2; 10 nucleotides align to TRBD2. The CDR3 extends over 14 amino acids. CDR1 and CDR2 from the germline V gene are MNHNY and SVGAGI (reference sequence). V shed 4 bases and J 8 bases; nucleotides not matched to a gene: 4. In DNA, the CDR3 is TGTGCCAGCAGTTCCAGCGGGGGGGAAGGGGAGCTGTTTTTT. Translation gives CASSSSGGEGELFF.

The chain recombines TRBV27 with TRBJ2-7, with 10 bases identical to TRBD2. CDR1 is MNHEY and CDR2 is SMNVEV in the germline V gene (reference sequence). The ends lost 8 bases at V and 4 bases at J; junction bases unmatched: 8. The CDR3 covers 14 residues. The DNA for the CDR3 is TGTGCCAGCCGTCCTAGCGGGAGTAAATACGAGCAGTACTTC. This sequence encodes CASRPSGSKYEQYF.

This clone was counted only a few times. The V and J genes are TRBV19 and TRBJ1-1, with D perhaps TRBD1 (5 bases). This CDR3 has 14 residues. The germline CDR1 and CDR2 sequences are LNHDA and SQIVND (reference sequence). V dropped 7 bases and J dropped 4 bases, with 16 bases sitting between them. CDR3 sequence (DNA): TGTGCCAGTACCATGCGGGGGGTGAGCACTGAAGCTTTCTTT. Its translation is CASTMRGVSTEAFF.